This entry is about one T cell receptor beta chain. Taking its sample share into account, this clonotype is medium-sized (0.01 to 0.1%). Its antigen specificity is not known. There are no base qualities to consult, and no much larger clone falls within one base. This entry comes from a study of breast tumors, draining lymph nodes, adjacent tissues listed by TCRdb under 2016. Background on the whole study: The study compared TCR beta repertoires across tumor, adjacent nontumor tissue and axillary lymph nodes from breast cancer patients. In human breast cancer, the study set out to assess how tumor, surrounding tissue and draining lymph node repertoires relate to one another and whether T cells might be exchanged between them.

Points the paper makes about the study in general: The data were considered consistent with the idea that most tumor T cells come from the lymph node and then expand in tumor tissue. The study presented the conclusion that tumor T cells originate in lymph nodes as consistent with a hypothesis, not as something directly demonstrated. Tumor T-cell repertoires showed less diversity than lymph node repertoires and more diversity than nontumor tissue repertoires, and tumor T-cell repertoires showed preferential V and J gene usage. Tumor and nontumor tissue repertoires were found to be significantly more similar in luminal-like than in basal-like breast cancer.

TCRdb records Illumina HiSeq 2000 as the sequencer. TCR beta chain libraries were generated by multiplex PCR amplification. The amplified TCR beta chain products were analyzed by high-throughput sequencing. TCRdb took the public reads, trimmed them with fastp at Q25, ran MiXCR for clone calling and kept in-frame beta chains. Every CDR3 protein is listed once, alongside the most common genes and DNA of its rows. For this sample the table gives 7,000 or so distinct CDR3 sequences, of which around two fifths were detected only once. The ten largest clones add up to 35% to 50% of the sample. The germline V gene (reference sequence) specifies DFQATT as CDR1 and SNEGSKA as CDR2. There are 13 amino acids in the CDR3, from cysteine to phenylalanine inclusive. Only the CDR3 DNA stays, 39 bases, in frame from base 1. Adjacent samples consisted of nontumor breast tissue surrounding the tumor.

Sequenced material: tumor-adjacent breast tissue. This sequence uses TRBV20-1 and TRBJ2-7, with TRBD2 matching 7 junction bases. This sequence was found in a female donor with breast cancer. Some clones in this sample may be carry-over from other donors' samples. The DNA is TGCGGGATCCGGCGGGAGAGTACCTACGAGCAGTACTTC. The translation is CGIRRESTYEQYF.